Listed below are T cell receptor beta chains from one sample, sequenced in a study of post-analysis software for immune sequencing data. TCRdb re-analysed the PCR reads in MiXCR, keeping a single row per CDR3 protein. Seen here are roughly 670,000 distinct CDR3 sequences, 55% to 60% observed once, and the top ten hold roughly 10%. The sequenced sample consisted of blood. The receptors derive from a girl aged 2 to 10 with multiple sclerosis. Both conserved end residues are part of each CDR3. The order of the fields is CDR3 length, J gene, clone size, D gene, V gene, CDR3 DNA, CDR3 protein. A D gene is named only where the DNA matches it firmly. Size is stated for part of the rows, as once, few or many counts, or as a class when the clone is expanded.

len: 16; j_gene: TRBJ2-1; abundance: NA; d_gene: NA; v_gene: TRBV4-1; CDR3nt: TGCGCCAGCAGCGGCCGGGACTTTTCCGCTTACAATGAGCAGTTCTTC; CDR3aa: CASSGRDFSAYNEQFF
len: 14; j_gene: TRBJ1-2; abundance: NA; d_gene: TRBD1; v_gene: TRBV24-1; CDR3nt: TGTGCCACCAGTGAGCCTGACAGGGCCTATGGCTACACCTTC; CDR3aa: CATSEPDRAYGYTF
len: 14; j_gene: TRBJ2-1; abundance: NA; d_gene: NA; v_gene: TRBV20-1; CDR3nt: TGCAGTGCTAGGAAAAGGGATAGTTACAATGAGCAGTTCTTC; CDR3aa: CSARKRDSYNEQFF
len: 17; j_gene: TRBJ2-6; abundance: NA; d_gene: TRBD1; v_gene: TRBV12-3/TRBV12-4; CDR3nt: TGTGCCAGCAGTTCCCAGACAGGGACGTCTGGGGCCAACGTCCTGACTTTC; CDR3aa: CASSSQTGTSGANVLTF
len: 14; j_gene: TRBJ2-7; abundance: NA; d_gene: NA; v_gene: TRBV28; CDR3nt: TGTGCCAGCAGAGGGGACTCGGTATCCTACGAGCAGTACTTC; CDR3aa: CASRGDSVSYEQYF
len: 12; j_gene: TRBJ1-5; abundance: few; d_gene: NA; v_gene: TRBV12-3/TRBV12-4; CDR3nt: TGTGCCAGCAGTTCGGAGGGTCAGCCCCAGCATTTT; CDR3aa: CASSSEGQPQHF
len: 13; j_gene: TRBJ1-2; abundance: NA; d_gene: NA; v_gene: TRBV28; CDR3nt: TGTGCCAGTGTGGGGGTGATTAACTATGGCTACACCTTC; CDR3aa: CASVGVINYGYTF
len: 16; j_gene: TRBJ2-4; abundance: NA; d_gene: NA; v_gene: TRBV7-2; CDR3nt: TGTGCCAGCAGCTCGTCTAGCTCCCCGTCCAAAAACATTCAGTACTTC; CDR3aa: CASSSSSSPSKNIQYF
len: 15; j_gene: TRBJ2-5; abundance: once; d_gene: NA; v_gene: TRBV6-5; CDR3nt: TGTGCCAGCAGTTACGGGCAGGGTCATCAGGAGACCCAGTACTTC; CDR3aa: CASSYGQGHQETQYF
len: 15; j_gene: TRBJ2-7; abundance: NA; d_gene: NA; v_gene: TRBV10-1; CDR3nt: TGCGCCAGCAGCCCAGTGGGGGGAGAGGCCAACGAGCAGTACTTC; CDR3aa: CASSPVGGEANEQYF
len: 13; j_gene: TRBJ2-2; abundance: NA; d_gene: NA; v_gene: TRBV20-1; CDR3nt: TGCAGTGCTAAAGCCCAGGGCGGCGGGGAGCTGTTTTTT; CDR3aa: CSAKAQGGGELFF
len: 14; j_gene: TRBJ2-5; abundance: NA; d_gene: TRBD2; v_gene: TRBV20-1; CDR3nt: TGCAGTGCCAGTTCTAGCGGGGGCGTCGAGACCCAGTACTTC; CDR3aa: CSASSSGGVETQYF
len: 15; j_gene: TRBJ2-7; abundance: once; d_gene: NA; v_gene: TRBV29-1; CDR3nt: TGCAGCGTGGGACCCTCAGGGGTCCTCTCCTACGAGCAGTACTTC; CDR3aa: CSVGPSGVLSYEQYF
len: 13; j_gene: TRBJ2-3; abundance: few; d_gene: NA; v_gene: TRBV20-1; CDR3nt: TGCAGTGCTGGGATCCGGAGCACAGATACGCAGTATTTT; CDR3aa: CSAGIRSTDTQYF
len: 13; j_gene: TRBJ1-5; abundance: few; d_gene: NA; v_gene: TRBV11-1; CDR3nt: TGTGCCAGCAGCCCCGAGGGGGGTCAGCCCCAGCATTTT; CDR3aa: CASSPEGGQPQHF
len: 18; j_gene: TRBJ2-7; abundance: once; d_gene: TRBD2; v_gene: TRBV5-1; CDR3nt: TGCGCCAGCACCCCTTTGGGGGTCTTGGCTGGGGACTACAATGAGCAGTACTTC; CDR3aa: CASTPLGVLAGDYNEQYF
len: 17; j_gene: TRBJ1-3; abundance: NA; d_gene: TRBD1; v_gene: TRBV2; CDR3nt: TGTGCCAGCAGTGAAAGTCGGACAGGACCCTCTGGAAACACCATATATTTT; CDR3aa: CASSESRTGPSGNTIYF
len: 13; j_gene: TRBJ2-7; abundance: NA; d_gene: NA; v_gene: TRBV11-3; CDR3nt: TGTGCCAGCAGCTTACAGGATACCTACGAGCAGTACTTC; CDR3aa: CASSLQDTYEQYF
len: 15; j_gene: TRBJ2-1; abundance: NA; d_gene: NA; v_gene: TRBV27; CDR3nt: TGTGCCAGCAGTTCCCCCACAGGTTCCTACAATGAGCAGTTCTTC; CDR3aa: CASSSPTGSYNEQFF
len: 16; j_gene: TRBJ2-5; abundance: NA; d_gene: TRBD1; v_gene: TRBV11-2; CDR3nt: TGTGCCAGCAGCTTCTGGGACAGGGGCACTGGGGAGACCCAGTACTTC; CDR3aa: CASSFWDRGTGETQYF
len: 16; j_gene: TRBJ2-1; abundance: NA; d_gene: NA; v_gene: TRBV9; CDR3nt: TGTGCCAGCAGCGTAGGACCCTCGGGCCTAAACAATGAGCAGTTCTTC; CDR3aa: CASSVGPSGLNNEQFF
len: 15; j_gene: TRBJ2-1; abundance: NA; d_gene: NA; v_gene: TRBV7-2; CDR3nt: TGTGCCAGCAGCTCCCCCTCGCGGGGATACAATGAGCAGTTCTTC; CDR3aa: CASSSPSRGYNEQFF
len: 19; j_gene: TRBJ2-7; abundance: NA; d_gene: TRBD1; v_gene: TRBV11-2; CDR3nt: TGTGCCAGCAGCGGATACAGCACCGGGACAGGGGCCGTGTCCTACGAGCAGTACTTC; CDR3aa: CASSGYSTGTGAVSYEQYF
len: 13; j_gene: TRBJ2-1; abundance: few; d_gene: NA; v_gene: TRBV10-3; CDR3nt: TGTGCCATCAGTGAGCGGGGGCCCAATGAGCAGTTCTTC; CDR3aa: CAISERGPNEQFF
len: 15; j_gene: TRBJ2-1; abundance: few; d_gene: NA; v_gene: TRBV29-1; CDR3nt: TGCAGCGTTGATCTGGGAGGGGGGAAAGCTAATGAGCAGTTCTTC; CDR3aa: CSVDLGGGKANEQFF
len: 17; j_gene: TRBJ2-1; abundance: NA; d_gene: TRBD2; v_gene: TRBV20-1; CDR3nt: TGCAGTGCTAGTGGACAGGGTGTAGCGGGAGGGTGGAATGAGCAGTTCTTC; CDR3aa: CSASGQGVAGGWNEQFF
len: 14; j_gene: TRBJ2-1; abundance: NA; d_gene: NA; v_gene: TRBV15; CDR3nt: TGTGCCACCAGCAGAGGAGGGGGAAACAATGAGCAGTTCTTC; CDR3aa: CATSRGGGNNEQFF
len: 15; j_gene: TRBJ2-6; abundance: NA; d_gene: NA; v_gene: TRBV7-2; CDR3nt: TGTGCCAGCAGCCCCCGGACGTCTGGGGCCAACGTCCTGACTTTC; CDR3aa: CASSPRTSGANVLTF
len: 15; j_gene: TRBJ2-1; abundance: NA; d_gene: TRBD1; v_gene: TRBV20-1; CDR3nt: TGCAGTGCCCATCAGCCGACAGGGTCCTACAATGAGCAGTTCTTC; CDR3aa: CSAHQPTGSYNEQFF
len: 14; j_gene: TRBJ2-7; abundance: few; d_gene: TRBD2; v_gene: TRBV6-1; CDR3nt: TGTGCCAGCAGAGCGGGACTCCTCTCCTACGAGCAGTACTTC; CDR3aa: CASRAGLLSYEQYF
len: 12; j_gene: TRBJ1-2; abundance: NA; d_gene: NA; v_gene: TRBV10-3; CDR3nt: TGTGCCATCAGGAGGGGTATCTATGGCTACACCTTC; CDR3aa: CAIRRGIYGYTF
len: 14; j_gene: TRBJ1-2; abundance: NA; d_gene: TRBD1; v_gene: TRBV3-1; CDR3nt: TGTGCCAGCAGCCAAGATGACAGGGACTCTGGCTACACCTTC; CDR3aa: CASSQDDRDSGYTF
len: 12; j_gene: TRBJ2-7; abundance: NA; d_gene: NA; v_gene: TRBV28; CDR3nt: TGTGCCAGCAGTCTCGACCGTTCCGAGCAGTACTTC; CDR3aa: CASSLDRSEQYF
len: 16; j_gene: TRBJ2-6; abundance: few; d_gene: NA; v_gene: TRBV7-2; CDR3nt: TGTGCCAGCAGCTTAGCGATAAGGGCTGGGGCCAACGTCCTGACTTTC; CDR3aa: CASSLAIRAGANVLTF
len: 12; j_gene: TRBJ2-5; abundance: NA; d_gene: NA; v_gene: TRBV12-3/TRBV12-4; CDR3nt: TGTGCCAGCAGTTTGGTCGTAGAGACCCAGTACTTC; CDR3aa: CASSLVVETQYF
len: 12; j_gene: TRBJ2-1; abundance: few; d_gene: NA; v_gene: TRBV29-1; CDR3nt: TGCAGCGTTGGGGTAGCGAACAATGAGCAGTTCTTC; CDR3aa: CSVGVANNEQFF
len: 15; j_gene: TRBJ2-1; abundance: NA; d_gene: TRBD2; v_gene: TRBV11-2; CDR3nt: TGTGCCAGCAGGCTGACTAGCGGGGGCTCGAATGAGCAGTTCTTC; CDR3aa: CASRLTSGGSNEQFF
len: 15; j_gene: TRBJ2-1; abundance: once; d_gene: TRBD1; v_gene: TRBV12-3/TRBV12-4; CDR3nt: TGTGCCAGCAGTCCTACGACAGGGTTAAGCAATGAGCAGTTCTTC; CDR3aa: CASSPTTGLSNEQFF
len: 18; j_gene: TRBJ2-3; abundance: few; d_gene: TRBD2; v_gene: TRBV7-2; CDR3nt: TGTGCCAGCAGCCCCCTGAGAATAACTAGCGGAAGCACAGATACGCAGTATTTT; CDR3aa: CASSPLRITSGSTDTQYF
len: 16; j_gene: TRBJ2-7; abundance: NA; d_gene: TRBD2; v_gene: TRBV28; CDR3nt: TGTGCCAGCAGTTTCTACGCTAGCGGGGGCTCCTACGAGCAGTACTTC; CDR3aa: CASSFYASGGSYEQYF
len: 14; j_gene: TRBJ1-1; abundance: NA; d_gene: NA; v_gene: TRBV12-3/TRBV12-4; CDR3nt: TGTGCCAGCAGTTTTGACCCAGCGGACACTGAAGCTTTCTTT; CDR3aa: CASSFDPADTEAFF
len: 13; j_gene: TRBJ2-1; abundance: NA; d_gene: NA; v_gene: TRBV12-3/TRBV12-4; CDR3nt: TGTGCCAGCAGTATCACAGGGACGCATGAGCAGTTCTTC; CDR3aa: CASSITGTHEQFF
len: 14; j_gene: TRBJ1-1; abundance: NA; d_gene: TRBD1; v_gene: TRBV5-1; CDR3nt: TGCGCCAGCAGCCCACCCCGACAGGGGCCTGAAGCTTTCTTT; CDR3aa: CASSPPRQGPEAFF
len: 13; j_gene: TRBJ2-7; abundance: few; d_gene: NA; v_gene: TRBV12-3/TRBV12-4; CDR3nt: TGTGCCAGCAGTTTAGGGCGGCACGGGGAGCAGTACTTC; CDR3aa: CASSLGRHGEQYF
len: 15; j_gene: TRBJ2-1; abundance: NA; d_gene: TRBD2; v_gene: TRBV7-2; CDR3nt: TGTGCCAGCAGCTTACGGACTAGCGGCCACAATGAGCAGTTCTTC; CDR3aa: CASSLRTSGHNEQFF
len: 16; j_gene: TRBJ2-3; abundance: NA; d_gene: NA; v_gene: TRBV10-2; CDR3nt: TGCGCCAGCAGTGAGTCGAATGTGGGCGCGGGAGATACGCAGTATTTT; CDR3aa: CASSESNVGAGDTQYF
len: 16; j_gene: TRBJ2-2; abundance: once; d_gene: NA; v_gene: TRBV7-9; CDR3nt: TGTGCCAGCAGCGCCCAGGACACGGGTTACACCGGGGAGCTGTTTTTT; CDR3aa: CASSAQDTGYTGELFF
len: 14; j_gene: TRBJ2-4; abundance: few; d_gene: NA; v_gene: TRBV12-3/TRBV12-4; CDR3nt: TGTGCCAGCACCGTACAGGGAGCCAAAAACATTCAGTACTTC; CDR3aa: CASTVQGAKNIQYF
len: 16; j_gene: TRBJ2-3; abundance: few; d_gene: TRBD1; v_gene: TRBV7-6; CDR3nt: TGTGCCAGCAGCTTAGGGGGGACAGGGTTTTCAGATACGCAGTATTTT; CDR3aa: CASSLGGTGFSDTQYF